The 32 T cell receptor beta chains in this list originate from one sample, sequenced in a study of Ad26.COV2.S vaccination and SARS-CoV-2 variants. Repertoires were generated with immunoSEQ multiplex PCR, while TCRdb's copy carries only in-frame clones and drops some. The sample gives about 350,000 clones, 92% of which show up once; 3.5% to 4.5% is in the top ten. Sequencing was performed on peripheral blood, taken after recovery from COVID-19. These TCRs come from a human donor who had recovered from COVID-19.

J is TRBJ1-6 and V is TRBV7-6, with 10 bases that match TRBD1. The CDR3 runs to 15 residues. V was clipped by 5 bases and J by 9 bases; unmatched bases: 7. CDR1 is SGHVS and CDR2 is FNYEAQ in the germline V gene. DNA of the CDR3: TGTGCCAGCAGCCGTGGACAGGGGGTCATTTCACCCCTCCACTTT. Translated, it gives CASSRGQGVISPLHF.

DNA for the CDR3: TGTGCCAGCAGCTTAGGTCGGGCAACTGAGCAGTTCTTC. Amino acid sequence: CASSLGRATEQFF. V usage is TRBV11-2 and J usage is TRBJ2-1; D uncertain. Germline values: CDR1 SGHAT, CDR2 FQNNGV. The V and J ends lost 1 base and 9 bases respectively, with 10 bases between them. The CDR3 sequence is 13 residues long.

The chain employs TRBV12-3 or TRBV12-4 and TRBJ1-1; D unresolved. The CDR3 extends over 13 amino acids. With 4 bases removed from V and 11 bases from J, the gap between germline ends came to 17 bases. CDR3: CASSSIVTPRAFF. For the CDR3, the DNA is TGTGCCAGCAGTTCCATCGTGACCCCCAGGGCTTTCTTT.

The V call is TRBV2, the J call TRBJ2-5; D is undetermined. Trimming cost V 1 base and J 2 bases, with 5 bases left between them. Looked up from germline, CDR1 is SNHLY and CDR2 is FYNNEI. There are 13 residues in the CDR3. CDR3 DNA: TGTGCCAGCAGTGAAGGCCCGCAAGAGACCCAGTACTTC. Amino acid sequence: CASSEGPQETQYF.

The J gene is TRBJ1-6, the V gene TRBV9; perhaps TRBD1 as D (5 bases). Germline V gene data show CDR1 as SGDLS and CDR2 as YYNGEE. V was shortened by 4 bases and J by 10 bases, with 21 bases between the two germline ends. This CDR3 is 16 amino acids long. CDR3 DNA sequence: TGTGCCAGCAGCCCGATGAAAGGGGATCTGCGCTCACCCCTCCACTTT. Amino acid sequence: CASSPMKGDLRSPLHF.

This chain joins TRBV9 and TRBJ1-2; 7 bases map to TRBD1. Looked up from germline, CDR1 is SGDLS and CDR2 is YYNGEE. This CDR3 spans 12 amino acids. V was clipped by 6 bases and J by 4 bases; unmatched bases: 3. Here the CDR3 DNA reads TGTGCCAGCAAAGAGGGGGCCTATGGCTACACCTTC. Protein: CASKEGAYGYTF. Full variable domain (outside the CDR3, taken from reference TRBV9 and TRBJ1-2): DSGVTQTPKHLITATGQRVTLRCSPRSGDLSVYWYQQSLDQGLQFLIQYYNGEERAKGNILERFSAQQFPDLHSELNLSSLELGDSALYFCASKEGAYGYTFGSGTRLTVV.

The J gene is TRBJ1-6, the V gene TRBV5-6; TRBD1 matches at 8 bases. J was trimmed by 6 bases and V by 0 bases; bases with no gene match: 5. Germline CDR1 and CDR2: SGHDT and YYEEEE. The CDR3 covers 16 residues. The CDR3 region has the DNA TGTGCCAGCAGCTTGGATCGAGGACAGGGTAATTCACCCCTCCACTTT. This codes for CASSLDRGQGNSPLHF.

V gene TRBV9 combines with J gene TRBJ2-2; 7 bases map to TRBD2. Per the germline V gene, CDR1 is SGDLS and CDR2 is YYNGEE. Trimming removed 0 bases from V and 1 base from J; junction bases left unmatched: 3. This CDR3 spans 16 amino acids. The CDR3 DNA follows: TGTGCCAGCAGCGTAGGAGTAGCGGGGAACACCGGGGAGCTGTTTTTT. It encodes CASSVGVAGNTGELFF.

The chain carries TRBV5-4 and TRBJ2-2; D possibly corresponds to TRBD1 (5 bases). Germline loops: CDR1 SGHNT, CDR2 YYREEE (reference sequence). Trimming took 2 bases from V and 7 from J, leaving 12 bases between them. The CDR3 runs 14 residues. CDR3 coding DNA: TGTGCCAGCAGCTTTCGACAGTCGAACGGGGAGCTGTTTTTT. This encodes CASSFRQSNGELFF. The full variable domain, rest sourced from reference TRBV5-4 and TRBJ2-2, is ETGVTQSPTHLIKTRGQQVTLRCSSQSGHNTVSWYQQALGQGPQFIFQYYREEENGRGNFPPRFSGLQFPNYSSELNVNALELDDSALYLCASSFRQSNGELFFGEGSRLTVL.

CDR3 sequence: CASSLGRARDTQYF. CDR3 DNA sequence: TGTGCCAGCAGCTTAGGGCGAGCTCGAGATACGCAGTATTTT. J is TRBJ2-3 and V is TRBV11-3, with D unresolved. The germline V gene has CDR1 SGHNT and CDR2 YENEEA. The CDR3 length is 14 residues. The V and J ends lost 1 base and 5 bases respectively, with 10 bases between them.

The rearrangement uses TRBV27 and TRBJ2-1, with TRBD2 matching over 9 bases. CDR1 and CDR2 (germline): MNHEY, SMNVEV (reference sequence). The CDR3 loop spans 14 amino acids. V gave up 7 bases and J gave up 9 bases; unmatched junction bases: 10. The CDR3 here is CASIWRGGSGEQFF. For the CDR3, the DNA is TGTGCCAGCATCTGGCGGGGGGGCTCGGGTGAGCAGTTCTTC.

This rearrangement joins TRBV10-1 to TRBJ2-3; 7 positions agree with TRBD2. The CDR3 extends over 16 amino acids. The V segment lost 2 bases and the J segment 0 bases; nucleotides outside the gene matches: 5. Germline lookup yields CDR1 WNHNN and CDR2 SYGVQD (reference sequence). CDR3 protein: CASSEQPSGSTDTQYF. The CDR3 coding sequence is TGCGCCAGCAGTGAGCAACCTAGCGGAAGCACAGATACGCAGTATTTT.

The chain combines TRBV27 with TRBJ2-1; 9 bases are shared with TRBD2. This CDR3 has 15 residues. With 1 base clipped from V and 5 bases from J, the junction kept 3 bases outside the gene matches. Looked up from germline, CDR1 is MNHEY and CDR2 is SMNVEV (reference sequence). The CDR3 reads CASSLLAGGNNEQFF. DNA for the CDR3: TGTGCCAGCAGTTTATTGGCGGGGGGGAACAATGAGCAGTTCTTC.

This clone was recorded only once. This chain joins TRBV7-7 and TRBJ2-2; TRBD2 aligns across 14 bases. The germline CDR1 and CDR2 sequences are SSHAT and FNYEAQ (reference sequence). The V gene end was trimmed by 10 bases and the J gene end by 1 base; junction bases not matched to a gene: 5. The length of the CDR3 is 16 residues. CDR3 region: CATGLAGGVNTGELFF. CDR3 bases: TGTGCCACAGGACTAGCGGGGGGCGTGAACACCGGGGAGCTGTTTTTT.

The chain has TRBV5-4 and TRBJ2-5, with D possibly TRBD1 on 6 matching bases. V was shortened by 4 bases and J by 4 bases, with 11 bases between the two germline ends. The CDR3 totals 13 residues. CDR1 is SGHNT, CDR2 YYREEE, per germline (reference sequence). CDR3 coding DNA: TGTGCCAGCAGCCGTCCAGGGGTAGAGACCCAGTACTTC. Translation: CASSRPGVETQYF.

This chain links TRBV27 with TRBJ1-1, with unresolved D. CDR1 and CDR2 from the germline V gene are MNHEY and SMNVEV (reference sequence). The CDR3 covers 14 residues. V gave up 3 bases and J gave up 1 base, with 9 bases separating them. CDR3 sequence: CASSLGWGNTEAFF. The CDR3 DNA follows: TGTGCCAGCAGTTTGGGGTGGGGGAACACTGAAGCTTTCTTT.

This clone came up a few times. The V call is TRBV4-1, the J call TRBJ1-5; possibly TRBD1 for D (5 bases). Germline V lookup: CDR1 MGHRA, CDR2 YSYEKL. The CDR3 contains 17 residues. V was pared by 2 bases and J by 4 bases, with 18 bases between. CDR3 amino acids: CASSQSPVGGANQPQHF. DNA for the CDR3: TGCGCCAGCAGCCAATCCCCCGTGGGAGGGGCAAATCAGCCCCAGCATTTT.

This CDR3 is CASSLKQATDTQYF. CDR3 bases: TGTGCCAGCAGCTTAAAGCAGGCCACAGATACGCAGTATTTT. The V call is TRBV11-1, the J call TRBJ2-3; D remains unclear. The CDR3 contains 14 residues. V was shortened by 2 bases and J by 2 bases, with 8 bases between the two germline ends. Germline V gives CDR1 SGHAT, CDR2 FQDESV (reference sequence).

This chain joins TRBV9 and TRBJ1-1; a weak D match, TRBD1 (6 bases). This CDR3 is built from 17 residues. Germline-derived CDR1 and CDR2 are SGDLS and YYNGEE. V lost 3 bases, J lost 0 bases, and 18 bases lay in between. CDR3 coding DNA: TGTGCCAGCAGCGGGACTGATACAGGGCCCCTGAACACTGAAGCTTTCTTT. Residues: CASSGTDTGPLNTEAFF.

This chain links TRBV6-5 with TRBJ1-3; D is perhaps TRBD1 (5 bases). The CDR3 totals 13 residues. Germline CDR1 reads MNHEY; CDR2 reads SVGAGI. Trimming removed 10 bases at V and 0 bases at J, with 10 bases between. CDR3 DNA: TGTGCCACCAGGGTTAGCTCTGGAAACACCATATATTTT. Protein: CATRVSSGNTIYF.

The CDR3 DNA reads TGTGCCAGCAGAGCGGAGTATAATTCACCCCTCCACTTT. Amino acid sequence: CASRAEYNSPLHF. The chain joins TRBV2 to TRBJ1-6; D unresolved. The CDR3 spans 13 residues. Germline values: CDR1 SNHLY, CDR2 FYNNEI. V lost 6 bases and J 4 bases, leaving 7 bases between the germline ends.

The chain uses TRBV21-1 and TRBJ1-6. TRBV21-1 is a pseudogene. CDR3 size: 12 residues. CDR3 bases: TGTGCCAGCACCCTAAGGAATTCACCCCTCCACTTT. Its translation: CASTLRNSPLHF.

The chain recombines TRBV12-3 or TRBV12-4 with TRBJ1-5; D not resolved. V was shortened by 6 bases and J by 5 bases, with 8 bases between the two germline ends. The CDR3 has 12 amino acids. In DNA form, the CDR3 reads TGTGCCAGCAGGATGGACGATCAGCCCCAGCATTTT. Translated, it gives CASRMDDQPQHF.

J is TRBJ1-5 and V is TRBV7-9; a weak D match, TRBD1 (6 bases). CDR3 length equals 14 residues. Germline-derived CDR1 and CDR2 are SEHNR and FQNEAQ (reference sequence). The V gene lost 4 bases and the J gene lost 5 bases, with 12 bases spanning the gap. This CDR3 reads CASSWTEGDQPQHF. As DNA, the CDR3 is TGTGCCAGCAGCTGGACAGAGGGGGATCAGCCCCAGCATTTT.

This rearrangement joins TRBV19 to TRBJ2-2; 9 nucleotides match TRBD1. V dropped 3 bases and J dropped 5; count of bases not matched to a gene: 4. The V gene's germline CDR1 is LNHDA and CDR2 SQIVND (reference sequence). The CDR3 is 15 residues long. The CDR3 region has the DNA TGTGCCAGTAGTATGGGGGGGACAGGGACCGGGGAGCTGTTTTTT. Protein sequence: CASSMGGTGTGELFF.

This sequence joins TRBV3-1 (or the pseudogene TRBV3-2) and TRBJ1-2, with unresolved D. CDR3 length equals 14 residues. The germline gives CDR1 LGHDT, CDR2 YNNKEL (reference sequence). The V end lost 3 bases, the J end lost 7 bases, and 15 bases lay between the germline ends. The CDR3 nucleotides read TGTGCCAGCAGCCACCCCCCCGGCACAGTTGGCTACACCTTC. Encoded protein: CASSHPPGTVGYTF.

This chain uses TRBV29-1 with TRBJ2-2; 7 nucleotides align to TRBD1. This CDR3 region has 15 residues. Germline CDR1 and CDR2: SQVTM and ANQGSEA. In DNA, the CDR3 is TGCAGTGCTATAACAGGGGAAGAGAACACCGGGGAGCTGTTTTTT. Protein product: CSAITGEENTGELFF.

The J gene is TRBJ2-1, the V gene TRBV6-4; TRBD2 might be the D (7 bases). The CDR3 sequence is 16 residues long. Germline assignment: CDR1 MRHNA and CDR2 SNTAGT. Trimming removed 2 bases from V and 7 bases from J, with 18 bases in between. The DNA for the CDR3 is TGTGCCAGCAGTGACGGAGGGGGGGCCGCCAAGAATGAGCAGTTCTTC. Protein: CASSDGGGAAKNEQFF.

J is TRBJ2-2 and V is TRBV2; D call uncertain. Trimming removed 4 bases at V and 0 bases at J, with 12 bases between. Germline CDR1 and CDR2: SNHLY and FYNNEI. The CDR3 totals 16 residues. CDR3 residues: CASSARHLANTGELFF. DNA of the CDR3: TGTGCCAGCAGTGCTCGACACCTGGCGAACACCGGGGAGCTGTTTTTT.

The genes are TRBV27 and TRBJ2-2; D possibly corresponds to TRBD2 (6 bases). CDR3 length equals 16 residues. Germline V gene sequence: CDR1 MNHEY, CDR2 SMNVEV (reference sequence). Trimming shortened V by 0 bases and J by 7 bases, and 15 bases separated the two germline ends. The CDR3, as DNA: TGTGCCAGCAGTTTATCTCCCGATGTCGGGGGCGGGGAGCTGTTTTTT. Amino acid sequence: CASSLSPDVGGGELFF.

This sequence joins TRBV4-1 and TRBJ2-7; D is perhaps TRBD1 or TRBD2 (5 bases each). This CDR3 has 15 residues. Germline CDR1 reads MGHRA; CDR2 reads YSYEKL. The germline V and J ends were trimmed by 4 bases and 2 bases, with 15 bases remaining between them. CDR3 nucleotide sequence: TGCGCCAGCAGCCTCCTGGTGGGGGAAGCCTACGAGCAGTACTTC. This gives the protein CASSLLVGEAYEQYF.

J is TRBJ1-4 and V is TRBV10-3; TRBD1 might be the D (5 bases). Germline CDR1 is ENHRY and CDR2 is SYGVKD. CDR3 size: 13 residues. V lost 4 bases to trimming and J lost 5 bases, with 8 bases between them. The CDR3 region is CAISARENEKLFF. The CDR3 DNA reads as TGTGCCATCAGTGCCAGGGAGAATGAAAAACTGTTTTTT.